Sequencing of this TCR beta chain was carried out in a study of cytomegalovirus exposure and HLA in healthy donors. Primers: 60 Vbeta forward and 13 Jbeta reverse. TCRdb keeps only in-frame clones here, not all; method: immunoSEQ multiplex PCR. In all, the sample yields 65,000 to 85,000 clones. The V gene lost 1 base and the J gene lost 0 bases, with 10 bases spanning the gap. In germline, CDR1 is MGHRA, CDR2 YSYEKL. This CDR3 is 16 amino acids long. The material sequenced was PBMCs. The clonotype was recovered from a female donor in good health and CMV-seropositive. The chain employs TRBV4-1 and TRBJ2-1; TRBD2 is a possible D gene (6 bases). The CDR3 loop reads CASSQAGGGSYNEQFF. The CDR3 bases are TGCGCCAGCAGCCAAGCCGGGGGAGGCTCCTACAATGAGCAGTTCTTC.